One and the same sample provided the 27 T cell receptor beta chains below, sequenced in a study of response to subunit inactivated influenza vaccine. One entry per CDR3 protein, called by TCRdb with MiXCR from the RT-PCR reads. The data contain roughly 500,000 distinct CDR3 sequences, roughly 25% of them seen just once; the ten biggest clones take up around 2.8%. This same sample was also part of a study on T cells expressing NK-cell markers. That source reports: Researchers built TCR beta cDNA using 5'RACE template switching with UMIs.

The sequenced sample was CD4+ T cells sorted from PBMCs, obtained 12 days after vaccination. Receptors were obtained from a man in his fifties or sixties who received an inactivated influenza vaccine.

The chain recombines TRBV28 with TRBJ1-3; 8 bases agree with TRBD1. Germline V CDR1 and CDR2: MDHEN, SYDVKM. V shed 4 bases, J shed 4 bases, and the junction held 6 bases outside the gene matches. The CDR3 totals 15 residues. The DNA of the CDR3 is TGTGCCAGCAGTTCAGGGGGCTACGTGGGAAACACCATATATTTT. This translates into CASSSGGYVGNTIYF. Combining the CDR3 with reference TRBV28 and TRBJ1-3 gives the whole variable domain DVKVTQSSRYLVKRTGEKVFLECVQDMDHENMFWYRQDPGLGLRLIYFSYDVKMKEKGDIPEGYSVSREKKERFSLILESASTNQTSMYLCASSSGGYVGNTIYFGEGSWLTVV.

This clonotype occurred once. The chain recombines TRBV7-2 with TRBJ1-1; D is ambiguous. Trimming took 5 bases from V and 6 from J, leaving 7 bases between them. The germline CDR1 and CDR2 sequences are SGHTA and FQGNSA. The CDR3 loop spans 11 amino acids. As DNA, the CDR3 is TGTGCCAGCAGCGATCTTGCTGAAGCTTTCTTT. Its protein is CASSDLAEAFF.

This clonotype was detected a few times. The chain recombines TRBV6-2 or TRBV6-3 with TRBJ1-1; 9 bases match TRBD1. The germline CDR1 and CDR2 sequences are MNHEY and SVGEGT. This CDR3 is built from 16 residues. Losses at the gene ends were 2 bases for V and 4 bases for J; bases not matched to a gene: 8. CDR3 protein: CASSYETGGLGTEAFF. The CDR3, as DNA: TGTGCCAGCAGTTACGAAACAGGGGGCTTGGGCACTGAAGCTTTCTTT.

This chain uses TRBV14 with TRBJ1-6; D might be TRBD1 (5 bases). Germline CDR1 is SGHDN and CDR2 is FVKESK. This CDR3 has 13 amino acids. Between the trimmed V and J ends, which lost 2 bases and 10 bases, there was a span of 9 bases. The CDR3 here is CASSQTRGSPLHF. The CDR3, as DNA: TGTGCCAGCAGCCAAACTCGGGGGTCACCCCTCCACTTT. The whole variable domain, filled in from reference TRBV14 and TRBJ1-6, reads EAGVTQFPSHSVIEKGQTVTLRCDPISGHDNLYWYRRVMGKEIKFLLHFVKESKQDESGMPNNRFLAERTGGTYSTLKVQPAELEDSGVYFCASSQTRGSPLHFGNGTRLTVT.

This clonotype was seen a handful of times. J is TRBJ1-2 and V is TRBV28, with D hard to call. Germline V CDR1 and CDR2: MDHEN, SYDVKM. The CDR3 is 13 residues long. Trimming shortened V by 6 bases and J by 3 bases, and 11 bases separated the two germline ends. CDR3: CASRSSTYYGYTF. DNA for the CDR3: TGTGCCAGCAGGAGTTCCACCTACTATGGCTACACCTTC.

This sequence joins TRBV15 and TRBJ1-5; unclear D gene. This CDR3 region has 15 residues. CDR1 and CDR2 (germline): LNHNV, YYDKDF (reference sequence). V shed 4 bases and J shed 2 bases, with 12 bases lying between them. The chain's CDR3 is CATSTEGVRNQPQHF. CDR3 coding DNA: TGTGCCACCAGCACTGAGGGTGTTCGCAATCAGCCCCAGCATTTT. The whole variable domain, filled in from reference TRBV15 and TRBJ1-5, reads DAMVIQNPRYQVTQFGKPVTLSCSQTLNHNVMYWYQQKSSQAPKLLFHYYDKDFNNEADTPDNFQSRRPNTSFCFLDIRSPGLGDTAMYLCATSTEGVRNQPQHFGDGTRLSIL.

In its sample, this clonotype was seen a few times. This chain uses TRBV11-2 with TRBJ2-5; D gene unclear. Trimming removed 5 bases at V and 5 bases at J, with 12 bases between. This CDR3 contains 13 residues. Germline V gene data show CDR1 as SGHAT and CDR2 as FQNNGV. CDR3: CASSPSTGETQYF. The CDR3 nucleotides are TGTGCCAGCAGCCCAAGTACCGGGGAGACCCAGTACTTC.

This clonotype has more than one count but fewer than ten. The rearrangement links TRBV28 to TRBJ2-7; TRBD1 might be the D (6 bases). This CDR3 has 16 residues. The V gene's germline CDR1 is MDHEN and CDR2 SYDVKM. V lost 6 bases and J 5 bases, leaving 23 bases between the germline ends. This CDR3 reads CASSLYGRQASDEQYF. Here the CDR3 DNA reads TGTGCCAGCAGCCTTTACGGAAGACAGGCCAGCGACGAGCAGTACTTC.

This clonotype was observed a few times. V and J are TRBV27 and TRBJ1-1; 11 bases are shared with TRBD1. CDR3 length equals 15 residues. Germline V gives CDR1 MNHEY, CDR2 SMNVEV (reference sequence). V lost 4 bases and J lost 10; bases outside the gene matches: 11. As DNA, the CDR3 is TGTGCCAGCAGTTCGCTTGGACAGGGGGCCTTAGCAGCTTTCTTT. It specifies CASSSLGQGALAAFF.

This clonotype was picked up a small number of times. The CDR3 bases are TGTGCCAGCACCGTAGCGAGCTACAATGAGCAGTTCTTC. Protein product: CASTVASYNEQFF. The rearrangement links TRBV6-2 or TRBV6-3 to TRBJ2-1; tentatively, D is TRBD2 (5 bases). The CDR3 consists of 13 residues. The germline V and J ends were trimmed by 7 bases and 3 bases, with 10 bases remaining between them. Per the germline V gene, CDR1 is MNHEY and CDR2 is SVGEGT.

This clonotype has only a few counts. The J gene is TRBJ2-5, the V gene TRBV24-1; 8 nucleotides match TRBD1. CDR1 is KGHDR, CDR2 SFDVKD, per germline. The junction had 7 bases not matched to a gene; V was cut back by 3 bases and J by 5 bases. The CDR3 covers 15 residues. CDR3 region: CATSDPQGAGETQYF. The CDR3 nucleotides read TGTGCCACCAGTGATCCTCAGGGGGCCGGGGAGACCCAGTACTTC.

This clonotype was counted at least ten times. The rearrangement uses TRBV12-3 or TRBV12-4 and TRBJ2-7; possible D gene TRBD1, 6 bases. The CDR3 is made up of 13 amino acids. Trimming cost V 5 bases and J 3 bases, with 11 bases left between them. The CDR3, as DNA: TGTGCCAGCAGTAGACAGGCGGGCTACGAGCAGTACTTC. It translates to CASSRQAGYEQYF.

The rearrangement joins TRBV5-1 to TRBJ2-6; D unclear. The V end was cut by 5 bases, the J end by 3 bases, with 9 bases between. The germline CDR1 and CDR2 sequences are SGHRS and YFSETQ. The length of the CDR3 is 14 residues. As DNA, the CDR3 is TGCGCCAGCAGTAGGTTCTTTGGGGCCAACGTCCTGACTTTC. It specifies CASSRFFGANVLTF.

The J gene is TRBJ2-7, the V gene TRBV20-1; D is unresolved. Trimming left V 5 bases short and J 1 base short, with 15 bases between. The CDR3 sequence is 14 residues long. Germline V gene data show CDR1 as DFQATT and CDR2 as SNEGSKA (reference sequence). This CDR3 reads CSAGPPKASYEQYF. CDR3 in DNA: TGCAGTGCTGGACCCCCGAAGGCTTCCTACGAGCAGTACTTC.

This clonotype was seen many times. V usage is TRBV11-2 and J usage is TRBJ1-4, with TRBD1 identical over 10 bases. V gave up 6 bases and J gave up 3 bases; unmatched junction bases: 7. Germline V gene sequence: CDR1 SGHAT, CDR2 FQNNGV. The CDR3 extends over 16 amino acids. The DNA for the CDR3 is TGTGCCAGCAGTTATGGGACAGGGGCGTCTAATGAAAAACTGTTTTTT. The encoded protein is CASSYGTGASNEKLFF.

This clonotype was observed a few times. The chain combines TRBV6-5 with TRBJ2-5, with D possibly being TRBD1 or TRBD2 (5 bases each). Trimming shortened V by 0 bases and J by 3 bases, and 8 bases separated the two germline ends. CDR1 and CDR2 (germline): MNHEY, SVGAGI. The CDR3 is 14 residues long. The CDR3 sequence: CASSYSRDEETQYF. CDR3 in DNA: TGTGCCAGCAGTTACTCCAGGGACGAAGAGACCCAGTACTTC.

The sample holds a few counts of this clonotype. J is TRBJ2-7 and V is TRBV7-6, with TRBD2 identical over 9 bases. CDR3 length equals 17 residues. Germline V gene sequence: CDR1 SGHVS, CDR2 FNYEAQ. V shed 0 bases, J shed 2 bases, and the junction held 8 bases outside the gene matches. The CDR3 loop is CASSLASPSGIPYEQYF. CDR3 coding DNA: TGTGCCAGCAGCTTAGCGAGTCCTAGCGGGATACCCTACGAGCAGTACTTC. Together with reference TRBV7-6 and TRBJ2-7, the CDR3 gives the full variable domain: GAGVSQSPRYKVTKRGQDVALRCDPISGHVSLYWYRQALGQGPEFLTYFNYEAQQDKSGLPNDRFSAERPEGSISTLTIQRTEQRDSAMYRCASSLASPSGIPYEQYFGPGTRLTVT.

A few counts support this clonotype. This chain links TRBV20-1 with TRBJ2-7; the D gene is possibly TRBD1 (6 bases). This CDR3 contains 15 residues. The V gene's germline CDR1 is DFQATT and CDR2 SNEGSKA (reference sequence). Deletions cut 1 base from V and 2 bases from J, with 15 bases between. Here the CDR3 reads CSARGAPDSPYEQYF. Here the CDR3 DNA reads TGCAGTGCTAGAGGAGCCCCGGACAGCCCCTACGAGCAGTACTTC.

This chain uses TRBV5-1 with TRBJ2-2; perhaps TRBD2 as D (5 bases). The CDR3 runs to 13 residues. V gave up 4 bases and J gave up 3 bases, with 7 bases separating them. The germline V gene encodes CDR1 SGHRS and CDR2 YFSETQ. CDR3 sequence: CASSMGDTGELFF. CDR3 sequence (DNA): TGCGCCAGCAGCATGGGAGACACCGGGGAGCTGTTTTTT.

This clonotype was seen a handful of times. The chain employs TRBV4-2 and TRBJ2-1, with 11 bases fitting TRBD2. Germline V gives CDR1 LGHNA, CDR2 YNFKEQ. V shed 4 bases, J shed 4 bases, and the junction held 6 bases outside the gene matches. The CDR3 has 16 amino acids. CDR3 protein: CASSLFSGGGYNEQFF. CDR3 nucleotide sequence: TGTGCCAGCAGCCTGTTTAGCGGGGGGGGTTACAATGAGCAGTTCTTC.

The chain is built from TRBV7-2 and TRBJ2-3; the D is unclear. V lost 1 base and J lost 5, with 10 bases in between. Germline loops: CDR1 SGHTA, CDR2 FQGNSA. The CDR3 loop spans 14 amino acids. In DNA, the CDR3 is TGTGCCAGCAGCTTAGGTGGTCGTGGAGATACGCAGTATTTT. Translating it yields CASSLGGRGDTQYF.

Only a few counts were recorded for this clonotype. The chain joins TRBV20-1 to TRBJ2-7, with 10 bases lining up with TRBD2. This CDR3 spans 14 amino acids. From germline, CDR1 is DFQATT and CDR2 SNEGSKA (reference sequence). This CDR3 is CSASGTSVSYEQYF. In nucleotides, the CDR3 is TGCAGCGCGTCCGGGACTAGCGTATCCTACGAGCAGTACTTC.

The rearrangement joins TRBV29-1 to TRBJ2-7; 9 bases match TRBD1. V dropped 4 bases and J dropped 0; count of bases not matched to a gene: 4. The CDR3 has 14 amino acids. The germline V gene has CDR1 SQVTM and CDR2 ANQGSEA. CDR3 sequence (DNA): TGCAGCGTTGCAGGGGGACAGGGCTCCTACGAGCAGTACTTC. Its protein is CSVAGGQGSYEQYF.

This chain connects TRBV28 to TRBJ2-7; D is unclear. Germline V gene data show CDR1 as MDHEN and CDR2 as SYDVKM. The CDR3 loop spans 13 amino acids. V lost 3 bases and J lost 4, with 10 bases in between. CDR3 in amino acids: CASSFRGRYEQYF. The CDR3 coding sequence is TGTGCCAGCAGTTTTAGAGGCCGATACGAGCAGTACTTC.

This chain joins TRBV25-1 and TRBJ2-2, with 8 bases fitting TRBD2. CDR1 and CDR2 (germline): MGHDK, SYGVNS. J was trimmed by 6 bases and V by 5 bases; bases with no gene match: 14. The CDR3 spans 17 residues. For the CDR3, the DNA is TGTGCCAGCAGTATGGGGATAGCGGGACTTTTTTCCGGGGAGCTGTTTTTT. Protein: CASSMGIAGLFSGELFF.

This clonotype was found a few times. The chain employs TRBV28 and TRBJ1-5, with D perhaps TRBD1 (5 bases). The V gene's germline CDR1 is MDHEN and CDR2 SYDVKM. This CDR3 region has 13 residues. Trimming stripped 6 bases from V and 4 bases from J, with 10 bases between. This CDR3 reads CASRGDLNQPQHF. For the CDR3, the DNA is TGTGCCAGCAGGGGGGACCTGAATCAGCCCCAGCATTTT. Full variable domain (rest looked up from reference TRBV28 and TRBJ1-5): DVKVTQSSRYLVKRTGEKVFLECVQDMDHENMFWYRQDPGLGLRLIYFSYDVKMKEKGDIPEGYSVSREKKERFSLILESASTNQTSMYLCASRGDLNQPQHFGDGTRLSIL.

The CDR3 DNA is TGTGCCAGCAGGCCCGGCTCAACGATGACCAATCAGCCCCAGCATTTT. This codes for CASRPGSTMTNQPQHF. The rearrangement uses TRBV2 and TRBJ1-5, with D unresolved. CDR3 length: 16 residues. V dropped 6 bases and J dropped 3 bases, with 18 bases sitting between them. Germline CDR1 and CDR2: SNHLY and FYNNEI.